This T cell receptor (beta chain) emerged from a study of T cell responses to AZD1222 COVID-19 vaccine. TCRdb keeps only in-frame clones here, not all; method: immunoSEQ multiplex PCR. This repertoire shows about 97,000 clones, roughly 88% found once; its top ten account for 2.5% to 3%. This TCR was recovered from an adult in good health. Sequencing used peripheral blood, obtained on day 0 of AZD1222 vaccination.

The CDR3 spells CASSQVRVGGNEQFF. Here the CDR3 DNA reads TGTGCCAGCAGCCAAGTCAGGGTAGGTGGCAATGAGCAGTTCTTC. J is TRBJ2-1 and V is TRBV3-1 (or the pseudogene TRBV3-2); TRBD1 is a possible D gene (5 bases). Germline assignment: CDR1 LGHDT and CDR2 YNNKEL (reference sequence). The CDR3 spans 15 residues. Trimming removed 1 base at V and 6 bases at J, with 13 bases between.